The present T cell receptor (beta chain) was sequenced within a study of blood T cells in healthy people across ages. For the second PCR, which ran for about 7 to 11 cycles, a sample-barcoded 5' primer and a J-beta primer mix were used. TCRdb used MiXCR to reprocess the 5' RACE reads, holding one entry per CDR3 protein. Seen here are 500,000 to 650,000 distinct CDR3 sequences, about 27% observed once, and the top ten hold about 3.3%. Study-level points and caveats: Age advanced and TCR beta diversity per million T cells fell, roughly linearly.

Germline V CDR1 and CDR2: MNHEY, SMNVEV (reference sequence). The CDR3 is 14 amino acids. The V gene end was trimmed by 6 bases and the J gene end by 8 bases; junction bases not matched to a gene: 10. Remarks on this clonotype: Its antigen is not identified.

These data were likewise used in another study, on T cells of mothers and their children.

The rearrangement joins TRBV27 to TRBJ1-2, with TRBD1 matching 9 bases. The sequenced material came from blood. The sequence was obtained from a boy aged 2-15 years in good health. As DNA, the CDR3 is TGTGCCAGCAGCCTAGCACAGGGGGCCGTGGGCTACACCTTC. Translation: CASSLAQGAVGYTF.